Shown below are 10 T cell receptor beta chains from a single sample sequenced in a study of blood T cell repertoires in COVID-19. Data came from immunoSEQ multiplex PCR; TCRdb stores just in-frame clones and leaves some out. The table shows some 240,000 clones, with approximately 90% occurring only once. The sequenced sample was peripheral blood. The receptors were sampled from a man aged 60 to 75 with COVID-19, enrolled during active disease.

This chain joins TRBV5-1 and TRBJ2-5; 13 bases fit TRBD2. There are 16 residues in the CDR3. J was trimmed by 5 bases and V by 4 bases; bases with no gene match: 8. From germline, CDR1 is SGHRS and CDR2 YFSETQ. Written as DNA, the CDR3 is TGCGCCAGCAGCGTACTAGCGGGGGGGCCGAATGAGACCCAGTACTTC. Translating it yields CASSVLAGGPNETQYF.

The chain has TRBV19 and TRBJ2-1, with 11 bases that match TRBD2. Trimming at V came to 9 bases and at J to 4 bases, leaving 8 bases not matched to a gene. The CDR3 sequence is 15 residues long. Germline assignment: CDR1 LNHDA and CDR2 SQIVND (reference sequence). CDR3 loop: CASTQGLAAYNEQFF. The CDR3 nucleotides read TGTGCCAGCACCCAGGGACTAGCGGCTTACAATGAGCAGTTCTTC.

The gene calls are TRBV30 and TRBJ1-2; 10 bases fit TRBD1. Germline V gives CDR1 GTSNPN, CDR2 SVGIG (reference sequence). This CDR3 has 15 amino acids. The CDR3 DNA follows: TGTGCTGTGGACCGGGACAGGGGAGGTTCGTATGGCTACACCTTC. It codes for CAVDRDRGGSYGYTF.

Here the CDR3 DNA reads TGTGCCAGCAGCGAAACGACAGACTTGAACACTGAAGCTTTCTTT. Translating gives CASSETTDLNTEAFF. V usage is TRBV9 and J usage is TRBJ1-1; D may be TRBD1 (5 bases). Germline-derived CDR1 and CDR2 are SGDLS and YYNGEE. CDR3 length equals 15 residues. Trimming pared 3 bases from V and 0 bases from J, leaving 12 bases between.

This clone was observed a single time. The chain joins TRBV5-1 to TRBJ2-7; 10 bases are a match to TRBD2. Looked up from germline, CDR1 is SGHRS and CDR2 is YFSETQ. V lost 5 bases, J lost 3 bases, and 5 bases stayed unmatched. The CDR3 contains 14 residues. As DNA, the CDR3 is TGCGCCAGCAGACCGAGCGGGGGGGACTACGAGCAGTACTTC. Translating gives CASRPSGGDYEQYF.

The genes are TRBV20-1 and TRBJ2-7, with D possibly being TRBD2 (7 bases). V was trimmed by 3 bases and J by 2 bases, leaving 14 bases between them. Germline lookup yields CDR1 DFQATT and CDR2 SNEGSKA (reference sequence). The CDR3 loop spans 14 amino acids. The CDR3 spells CSASSGGAPYEQYF. CDR3 in DNA: TGCAGTGCTAGTTCGGGGGGCGCCCCCTACGAGCAGTACTTC.

This rearrangement joins TRBV5-1 to TRBJ1-2, with 10 bases lining up with TRBD1. Germline values: CDR1 SGHRS, CDR2 YFSETQ. This CDR3 spans 16 amino acids. V was pared by 2 bases and J by 0 bases, with 4 bases of the junction left unmatched. The CDR3 protein is CASSFGQGGANYGYTF. The CDR3 region has the DNA TGCGCCAGCAGCTTTGGACAGGGGGGTGCTAACTATGGCTACACCTTC.

This sequence joins TRBV5-1 and TRBJ1-2; TRBD1 aligns across 9 bases. The length of the CDR3 is 16 residues. With 2 bases clipped from V and 2 bases from J, the junction kept 7 bases outside the gene matches. Germline assignment: CDR1 SGHRS and CDR2 YFSETQ. The CDR3 nucleotides are TGCGCCAGCAGCTTAACAGGGGGCAGTCGGAACTATGGCTACACCTTC. Encoded protein: CASSLTGGSRNYGYTF.

The CDR3 region has the DNA TGTGCCAGCTCACTTCTATCTCGAGGAGGCACAGATACGCAGTATTTT. Its protein product is CASSLLSRGGTDTQYF. The J gene is TRBJ2-3, the V gene TRBV18; no definite D call. The V end was cut by 4 bases, the J end by 1 base, with 15 bases between. This CDR3 comprises 16 residues. Per the germline V gene, CDR1 is KGHSH and CDR2 is LQKENI.

This chain connects TRBV6-5 to TRBJ2-1; TRBD2 matches 13 bases. Trimming cost V 6 bases and J 9 bases; bases outside gene matches: 8. This CDR3 is 15 amino acids long. The germline CDR1 and CDR2 sequences are MNHEY and SVGAGI. The CDR3 coding sequence is TGTGCCAGCAGGCCACGGACTAGCGGGAGTCGTGAGCAGTTCTTC. Translating gives CASRPRTSGSREQFF.